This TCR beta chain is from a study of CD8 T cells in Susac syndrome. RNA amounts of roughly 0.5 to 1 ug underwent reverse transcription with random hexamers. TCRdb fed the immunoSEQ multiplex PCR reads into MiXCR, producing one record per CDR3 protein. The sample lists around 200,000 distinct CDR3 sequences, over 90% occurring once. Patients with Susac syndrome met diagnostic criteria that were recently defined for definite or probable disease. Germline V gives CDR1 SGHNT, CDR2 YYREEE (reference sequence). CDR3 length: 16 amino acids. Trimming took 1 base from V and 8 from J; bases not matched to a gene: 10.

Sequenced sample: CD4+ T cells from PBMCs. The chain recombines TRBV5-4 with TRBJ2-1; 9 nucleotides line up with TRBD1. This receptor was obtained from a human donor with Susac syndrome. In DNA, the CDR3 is TGTGCCAGCAGCTTGATCGGAGACAGGGGGAACGATGAGCAGTTCTTC. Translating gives CASSLIGDRGNDEQFF. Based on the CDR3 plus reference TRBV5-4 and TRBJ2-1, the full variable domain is ETGVTQSPTHLIKTRGQQVTLRCSSQSGHNTVSWYQQALGQGPQFIFQYYREEENGRGNFPPRFSGLQFPNYSSELNVNALELDDSALYLCASSLIGDRGNDEQFFGPGTRLTVL.